Described below is a single TCR beta chain sequence and its context. Its matching antigen is unknown. The method was immunoSEQ multiplex PCR; TCRdb's version includes in-frame clones alone and lacks a portion of them. The data show roughly 27,000 clones, around 79% seen once. Viral peptide pool expansion of antigen-specific CD4+ T cells preceded sequencing in the ViraFEST assay. Investigators separated out CD4+ T cells once around nine days of culture had passed. From March to December 2020, the person had a SARS-CoV-2 infection that was confirmed by PCR. The data were obtained in a study of vaccination effects on CD4 cells after COVID-19. Regarding the study as a whole: Post-vaccine spike-reactive clones in convalescents were mainly new vaccine-induced clones.

This TCR derives from a human donor who had a prior SARS-CoV-2 infection. The sample was CD4+ T cells from PBMCs cultured with HCoV-NL63 spike peptides, taken before COVID-19 vaccination.

The CDR3: CASSLVSRASTDTQYF. As DNA, the CDR3 is TGTGCCAGCAGCTTAGTTTCCAGGGCGAGCACAGATACGCAGTATTTT. The chain joins TRBV7-9 to TRBJ2-3; D might be TRBD1 (5 bases). CDR3 length: 16 amino acids. V gave up 1 base and J gave up 0 bases, with 11 bases separating them. From germline, CDR1 is SEHNR and CDR2 FQNEAQ (reference sequence). Supplemented by reference TRBV7-9 and TRBJ2-3, the full variable domain reads DTGVSQNPRHKITKRGQNVTFRCDPISEHNRLYWYRQTLGQGPEFLTYFQNEAQLEKSRLLSDRFSAERPKGSFSTLEIQRTEQGDSAMYLCASSLVSRASTDTQYFGPGTRLTVL.